The 23 T cell receptor beta chains listed next were all sequenced from one sample in a study of T-cell memory formation after mild COVID-19. TCRdb re-called the 5' RACE reads with MiXCR, one entry per CDR3 protein. The sample holds hundreds of thousands of distinct CDR3 sequences; less than 25% are singletons and the top ten take under 25%. Input material: PBMCs or a T cell subset sorted from them (not recorded which). The receptors were sampled from a young man who had mild COVID-19 (a few samples of this study predate the infection). Cell type and time point are not known.

This clonotype came up a few times. V and J are TRBV10-3 and TRBJ1-1; no definite D call. The length of the CDR3 is 13 residues. V shed 4 bases and J shed 1 base, with 7 bases lying between them. Germline V lookup: CDR1 ENHRY, CDR2 SYGVKD. CDR3 sequence: CAISGVRNTEAFF. CDR3 nucleotide sequence: TGTGCCATCAGTGGGGTCAGGAACACTGAAGCTTTCTTT.

The gene calls are TRBV7-8 and TRBJ1-2; tentatively, D is TRBD1 (6 bases). Trimming removed 5 bases at V and 4 bases at J, with 20 bases between. Germline CDR1 reads SGHVS; CDR2 reads FQNEAQ. The CDR3 covers 16 residues. Here the CDR3 reads CASSVDDPGATYGYTF. The CDR3 coding sequence is TGTGCCAGCAGCGTCGACGACCCGGGGGCAACCTATGGCTACACCTTC.

This clonotype came up a few times. CDR3 in amino acids: CASSLGLRSSGETQYF. The DNA of the CDR3 is TGTGCCAGCAGCTTGGGTCTCCGGTCCTCCGGAGAGACCCAGTACTTC. V and J are TRBV5-6 and TRBJ2-5; D is unresolved. Germline CDR1 is SGHDT and CDR2 is YYEEEE. The V and J ends lost 0 bases and 4 bases respectively, with 16 bases between them. The CDR3 has 16 residues.

A few counts support this clonotype. This sequence joins TRBV7-9 and TRBJ1-4, with D unclear. The CDR3 covers 14 residues. Germline V gives CDR1 SEHNR, CDR2 FQNEAQ (reference sequence). V was pared by 5 bases and J by 2 bases, with 9 bases between. DNA for the CDR3: TGTGCCAGCAGCCAGTATGGGACTAATGAAAAACTGTTTTTT. It translates to CASSQYGTNEKLFF.

This clonotype showed up many times. The J gene is TRBJ1-1, the V gene TRBV7-9; D is unclear. Trimming stripped 5 bases from V and 6 bases from J, with 7 bases between. CDR3 length equals 11 residues. Germline CDR1 SEHNR, CDR2 FQNEAQ (reference sequence). Here the CDR3 DNA reads TGTGCCAGCAGCCCCTGGGCTGAAGCTTTCTTT. Translation: CASSPWAEAFF.

This clonotype was found a few times. The gene calls are TRBV7-9 and TRBJ2-7; D is ambiguous. The CDR3 is 10 amino acids. Germline V gene lookup returns CDR1 SEHNR and CDR2 FQNEAQ (reference sequence). Trimming left V 6 bases short and J 3 bases short, with 3 bases between. The CDR3 nucleotides read TGTGCCAGCAGTGGCTACGAGCAGTACTTC. Its translation: CASSGYEQYF.

In this sample, this clonotype turned up a few times. The rearrangement links TRBV5-5 to TRBJ2-7; perhaps TRBD1 as D (6 bases). With 4 bases removed from V and 3 bases from J, the gap between germline ends came to 14 bases. This CDR3 region has 14 residues. Germline V CDR1 and CDR2: SGHKS, YYEKEE (reference sequence). The CDR3 DNA reads as TGTGCCAGCAGCCCGGACCCGGGACACTACGAGCAGTACGTC. As protein: CASSPDPGHYEQYV.

The chain uses TRBV20-1 and TRBJ2-2; D gene uncertain. Trimming took off 1 base at V and 1 base at J, with 7 bases between the two ends. CDR1 and CDR2 from the germline V gene are DFQATT and SNEGSKA (reference sequence). The CDR3 covers 14 residues. CDR3 region: CSARGFLNTGELFF. CDR3 nucleotides: TGCAGTGCTAGAGGTTTCTTGAACACCGGGGAGCTGTTTTTT.

This chain uses TRBV6-5 with TRBJ1-5; unclear D gene. Per germline, CDR1 MNHEY and CDR2 SVGAGI. The CDR3 contains 13 residues. The germline V and J ends were trimmed by 10 bases and 2 bases, with 12 bases remaining between them. The CDR3 DNA reads TGTGCCACCGCGATTAACCGCAATCAGCCCCAGCATTTT. This sequence encodes CATAINRNQPQHF.

Only a few counts were recorded for this clonotype. The rearrangement links TRBV12-3 or TRBV12-4 to TRBJ2-4; D remains ambiguous. The V end lost 5 bases, the J end lost 0 bases, and 5 bases lay between the germline ends. CDR3 size: 13 residues. The CDR3 region is CASSPPAKNIQYF. The CDR3 DNA follows: TGTGCCAGCAGTCCGCCAGCCAAAAACATTCAGTACTTC.

This chain connects TRBV11-2 to TRBJ2-7, with D unclear. CDR3 length equals 14 residues. Germline CDR1 reads SGHAT; CDR2 reads FQNNGV. Trimming cost V 0 bases and J 0 bases, with 6 bases left between them. CDR3 nucleotides: TGTGCCAGCAGCTTAGAGGGCCACTCCTACGAGCAGTACTTC. Residues: CASSLEGHSYEQYF.

CDR3 amino acids: CASSQAGRAGALTDTQYF. The CDR3 DNA reads as TGTGCCAGCAGCCAGGCCGGGAGAGCGGGGGCCCTCACAGATACGCAGTATTTT. The rearrangement uses TRBV4-2 and TRBJ2-3; 8 bases are shared with TRBD2. After removal of 3 bases from V and 2 bases from J, the junction contained 13 bases not matched to a gene. This CDR3 region has 18 residues. CDR1 is LGHNA and CDR2 is YNFKEQ in the germline V gene.

This clonotype was counted only a few times. This chain connects TRBV30 to TRBJ2-7; D gene unclear. The germline V gene has CDR1 GTSNPN and CDR2 SVGIG (reference sequence). V dropped 2 bases and J dropped 6 bases, with 14 bases sitting between them. The CDR3 consists of 13 residues. The CDR3 spells CAWSTRLGGEQYF. The CDR3 DNA reads as TGTGCCTGGAGTACCCGACTTGGCGGCGAGCAGTACTTC.

This clonotype turned up a few times. The CDR3 DNA reads TGTGCCAGCAGCCCCCGGCTAGCGGGGAACTCAGATACGCAGTATTTT. Its protein product is CASSPRLAGNSDTQYF. The chain has TRBV7-2 and TRBJ2-3, with TRBD2 matching over 9 bases. CDR1 is SGHTA, CDR2 FQGNSA, per germline. With 5 bases clipped from V and 4 bases from J, the junction kept 10 bases outside the gene matches. CDR3 length: 16 residues.

This clonotype was counted between two and nine times. CDR3 bases: TGTGCCAGCAGTACGCGGACTAGCGGGGAAAAATACGAGCAGTACTTC. Its protein product is CASSTRTSGEKYEQYF. This chain connects TRBV27 to TRBJ2-7, with 12 bases that match TRBD2. Germline trimming cut 5 bases from V and 4 bases from J; bases unmatched to any gene: 9. Germline assignment: CDR1 MNHEY and CDR2 SMNVEV (reference sequence). The CDR3 runs to 16 residues.

This chain links TRBV5-1 with TRBJ1-6; D remains unclear. The CDR3 is 17 amino acids. V was trimmed by 0 bases and J by 2 bases, leaving 12 bases between them. The germline V gene encodes CDR1 SGHRS and CDR2 YFSETQ. CDR3 in DNA: TGCGCCAGCAGCTTGGCCGACGGGAGCACCTATAATTCACCCCTCCACTTT. This encodes CASSLADGSTYNSPLHF.

This chain links TRBV5-1 with TRBJ2-2, with TRBD1 matching 7 bases. The CDR3 is made up of 15 amino acids. J gave up 3 bases and V 4 bases, and 6 bases lay outside the gene matches. The germline gives CDR1 SGHRS, CDR2 YFSETQ. CDR3 sequence: CASSLLQGDTGELFF. In DNA, the CDR3 is TGCGCCAGCAGCCTACTTCAGGGGGACACCGGGGAGCTGTTTTTT.

This chain links TRBV6-1 with TRBJ2-7; TRBD1 agrees at 7 bases. This CDR3 has 17 residues. V dropped 7 bases and J dropped 0; count of bases not matched to a gene: 15. Looked up from germline, CDR1 is MNHNS and CDR2 is SASEGT. As DNA, the CDR3 is TGTGCCAGCATGGGGACAGTCCACTACTTTAGCTCCTACGAGCAGTACTTC. Its protein is CASMGTVHYFSSYEQYF.

The J gene is TRBJ1-1, the V gene TRBV20-1; D unresolved. The germline V and J ends were trimmed by 3 bases and 1 base, with 6 bases remaining between them. Germline assignment: CDR1 DFQATT and CDR2 SNEGSKA (reference sequence). The CDR3 consists of 12 residues. The CDR3 sequence is CSASRQNTEAFF. The CDR3 DNA reads as TGCAGTGCTAGCAGACAGAACACTGAAGCTTTCTTT.

The chain uses TRBV12-3 or TRBV12-4 and TRBJ2-3; TRBD1 might be the D (5 bases). The V end lost 6 bases, the J end lost 0 bases, and 10 bases lay between the germline ends. The CDR3 sequence is 14 residues long. The CDR3 DNA follows: TGTGCCAGCAGCCGGACACCGAGCACAGATACGCAGTATTTT. This codes for CASSRTPSTDTQYF.

There are a few counts of this clonotype. The genes are TRBV7-9 and TRBJ2-3; D might be TRBD1 or TRBD2, each matching 5 bases. Germline V gene data show CDR1 as SEHNR and CDR2 as FQNEAQ (reference sequence). The ends were cut back, 7 bases at V and 0 bases at J, with 11 bases in the middle. This CDR3 has 14 residues. Here the CDR3 DNA reads TGTGCCAGCACTGTCGGGGCTAGCACAGATACGCAGTATTTT. It yields the protein CASTVGASTDTQYF.

This clonotype appeared a few times. The J gene is TRBJ2-7, the V gene TRBV12-3 or TRBV12-4, with D tentatively TRBD1 or TRBD2 (5 bases each). This CDR3 has 13 residues. V was pared by 6 bases and J by 7 bases, with 16 bases between. This chain's CDR3 is CASSPRRGEEQYF. The CDR3, as DNA: TGTGCCAGCAGCCCCCGTAGGGGAGAAGAGCAGTACTTC.

The rearrangement joins TRBV3-2 to TRBJ2-3. TRBV3-2 is termed a pseudogene. The CDR3 is 16 amino acids. CDR3: CASSQEVRSQLDTQYF. In DNA form, the CDR3 reads TGTGCCAGCAGCCAAGAGGTTAGAAGTCAGTTAGATACGCAGTATTTT.